A single sample gave rise to the 25 T cell receptor beta chains below, sequenced in a study of blood T cells in healthy people across ages. A second about 6 to 12 cycle PCR used barcoded and J-beta primers. TCRdb used MiXCR to reprocess the 5' RACE reads, holding one entry per CDR3 protein. Among over 950,000 distinct CDR3 sequences listed, 45% to 60% were seen once. Sequences were obtained from blood. These receptors were obtained from a woman aged 55-75 years in good health.

This clonotype came up a few times. The rearrangement uses TRBV7-8 and TRBJ2-3; 9 positions match TRBD2. Germline V gene lookup returns CDR1 SGHVS and CDR2 FQNEAQ. V trimming: 3 bases; J trimming: 2 bases; junction bases outside the gene matches: 6. The CDR3 contains 16 residues. The CDR3 coding sequence is TGTGCCAGCAGCTTCTCAACTAGCGGGTACACAGATACGCAGTATTTT. Its protein is CASSFSTSGYTDTQYF.

Many counts were recorded for this clonotype. The rearrangement links TRBV6-5 to TRBJ2-3; no firm D call. CDR1 is MNHEY, CDR2 SVGAGI, per germline. The CDR3 extends over 15 amino acids. The V end was cut by 0 bases, the J end by 1 base, with 8 bases between. The CDR3 loop reads CASSYSGRGTDTQYF. The CDR3, as DNA: TGTGCCAGCAGTTACTCGGGCAGAGGCACAGATACGCAGTATTTT.

This clonotype was seen only a few times. This sequence joins TRBV12-3 or TRBV12-4 and TRBJ2-5, with D maybe TRBD2 (5 bases). The CDR3 is 15 amino acids. Trimming took 3 bases from V and 2 from J, leaving 13 bases between them. The CDR3 sequence is CASSLLASSQETQYF. The CDR3, as DNA: TGTGCCAGCAGTTTGCTGGCTAGCAGTCAAGAGACCCAGTACTTC.

The V call is TRBV7-2, the J call TRBJ2-1; D ambiguous. Germline V gene sequence: CDR1 SGHTA, CDR2 FQGNSA. There are 13 residues in the CDR3. Trimming took 5 bases from V and 5 from J, leaving 10 bases between them. CDR3 region: CASSNYLNNEQFF. DNA for the CDR3: TGTGCCAGCAGCAATTATTTGAACAATGAGCAGTTCTTC.

A note on this clonotype: The junction departs from germline at one end; a sequencing error may be responsible. This sequence joins TRBV27 and TRBJ2-5; TRBD2 agrees at 9 bases. The germline gives CDR1 MNHEY, CDR2 SMNVEV (reference sequence). The CDR3 contains 15 residues. The CDR3 nucleotides are TGCGCCAGCAGTTTAGCGGGAGTTGGACTGGGGGAGCAGTACTTC. It codes for CASSLAGVGLGEQYF.

This clonotype has more than one count but fewer than ten. The chain carries TRBV20-1 and TRBJ2-3, with D possibly matching TRBD2 (6 bases). V was pared by 4 bases and J by 2 bases, with 13 bases between. This CDR3 region has 14 residues. Germline CDR1 is DFQATT and CDR2 is SNEGSKA (reference sequence). The CDR3 bases are TGCAGTGCTATCTTTAGCGGAGCCACAGATACGCAGTATTTT. Amino acid sequence: CSAIFSGATDTQYF.

This clonotype was detected a few times. V usage is TRBV20-1 and J usage is TRBJ2-5; 9 bases are a match to TRBD1. The J call may be mistaken, given a closer DNA end match to TRBJ2-7. Germline loops: CDR1 DFQATT, CDR2 SNEGSKA (reference sequence). This CDR3 has 14 residues. In DNA, the CDR3 is TGCAGTGCAACCACAGGGGGCAATAACTACGAGCAGTACTTC. Its protein is CSATTGGNNYEQYF.

The V gene is TRBV4-3, the J gene TRBJ2-7, with 10 bases matching TRBD2. Germline assignment: CDR1 LGHNA and CDR2 YSLEER. This CDR3 region has 19 residues. J was trimmed by 0 bases and V by 0 bases; bases with no gene match: 11. The CDR3 coding sequence is TGCGCCAGCAGCCAAGAGTTAATATCTGCTAGCGGGAGCTCCTACGAGCAGTACTTC. Protein: CASSQELISASGSSYEQYF.

V usage is TRBV6-5 and J usage is TRBJ2-7; maybe TRBD2 (6 bases). The DNA matches TRBJ2-5 better at its end, which makes the J call doubtful. This CDR3 is 21 amino acids long. Germline lookup yields CDR1 MNHEY and CDR2 SVGAGI. This CDR3 is CASSSRGQGLITVGGRETQYF. CDR3 nucleotides: TGTGCCAGCAGTTCGCGAGGGCAAGGCCTAATTACGGTGGGAGGCCGGGAGACCCAGTACTTC.

J is TRBJ2-2 and V is TRBV4-2; tentative D call: TRBD1 (6 bases). Trimming pared 4 bases from V and 8 bases from J, leaving 17 bases between. The CDR3 is 15 amino acids. CDR1 LGHNA and CDR2 YNFKEQ come from the germline V gene. The CDR3 sequence: CASSPPPGERGELFF. CDR3 nucleotide sequence: TGTGCCAGCAGCCCTCCGCCAGGGGAAAGAGGGGAGCTGTTTTTT.

Only a few counts were recorded for this clonotype. J is TRBJ2-1 and V is TRBV27, with a weak D call TRBD2 (6 bases). The germline gives CDR1 MNHEY, CDR2 SMNVEV (reference sequence). The length of the CDR3 is 16 residues. V lost 8 bases and J 5 bases, leaving 22 bases between the germline ends. The CDR3: CASRLGLEGMDNEQFF. The DNA of the CDR3 is TGTGCCAGCCGCTTGGGTCTGGAGGGAATGGACAATGAGCAGTTCTTC.

This clonotype has just a few counts. This chain connects TRBV29-1 to TRBJ2-7, with 7 nucleotides matching TRBD1. There are 16 residues in the CDR3. J gave up 1 base and V 1 base, and 10 bases lay outside the gene matches. The germline V gene has CDR1 SQVTM and CDR2 ANQGSEA. Written as DNA, the CDR3 is TGCAGCGTTGAAGGATGGCCGGGACAGAGGTCCTACGAGCAGTACTTC. It codes for CSVEGWPGQRSYEQYF.

The J gene is TRBJ2-7, the V gene TRBV7-2; no clear D. The CDR3 length is 12 residues. Trimming pared 5 bases from V and 5 bases from J, leaving 10 bases between. Germline V CDR1 and CDR2: SGHTA, FQGNSA. CDR3 in DNA: TGTGCCAGCAGCCTTATTAGCCACGAGCAGTACTTC. Amino acid sequence: CASSLISHEQYF.

This clonotype was observed a single time. The rearrangement links TRBV3-1 to TRBJ2-5, with D perhaps matching TRBD2 (6 bases). The J call may be mistaken, given a closer DNA end match to TRBJ2-7. CDR1 is LGHDT and CDR2 is YNNKEL in the germline V gene (reference sequence). The length of the CDR3 is 15 residues. CDR3 DNA sequence: TGTGCCAGCAGCCAGGGGAGGAGACAGAGCGTCGAGCAGTACTTC. Translating gives CASSQGRRQSVEQYF.

This clonotype appeared a single time. The V and J genes are TRBV11-3 and TRBJ2-3, with 8 nucleotides matching TRBD1. CDR3 length equals 15 residues. Per germline, CDR1 SGHNT and CDR2 YENEEA. The J segment lost 0 bases and the V segment lost 8 bases, leaving 7 bases of the junction unmatched. The DNA of the CDR3 is TGTGCCAGCGGCGCAAGACAGGGGAGCACAGATACGCAGTATTTT. Translation: CASGARQGSTDTQYF. Filled out from reference TRBV11-3 and TRBJ2-3, the complete variable domain reads EAGVVQSPRYKIIEKKQPVAFWCNPISGHNTLYWYLQNLGQGPELLIRYENEEAVDDSQLPKDRFSAERLKGVDSTLKIQPAELGDSAVYLCASGARQGSTDTQYFGPGTRLTVL.

The V and J genes are TRBV20-1 and TRBJ1-1; D gene uncertain. Trimming took off 2 bases at V and 3 bases at J, with 4 bases between the two ends. Germline V gene data show CDR1 as DFQATT and CDR2 as SNEGSKA (reference sequence). This CDR3 is 11 amino acids long. CDR3 nucleotides: TGCAGTGCTAGATTGGACACTGAAGCTTTCTTT. This translates into CSARLDTEAFF.

This clonotype was detected only a few times. The CDR3 nucleotides read TGCGCCAGCAGTGGCAACAGGGGTAATCCCTACGAGCAGTACTTC. As protein: CASSGNRGNPYEQYF. V gene TRBV10-2 combines with J gene TRBJ2-7, with 7 bases that match TRBD1. Trimming cost V 4 bases and J 2 bases; bases outside gene matches: 8. The CDR3 is 15 residues long. The germline gives CDR1 WSHSY, CDR2 SAAADI.

This rearrangement joins TRBV2 to TRBJ2-1; 14 bases are shared with TRBD2. The length of the CDR3 is 14 residues. Germline V gene lookup returns CDR1 SNHLY and CDR2 FYNNEI. V was clipped by 9 bases and J by 5 bases; unmatched bases: 3. In DNA form, the CDR3 reads TGTGCCAGGGGGACTAGCGGGGGTAACAATGAGCAGTTCTTC. Protein: CARGTSGGNNEQFF.

As for this clonotype: With a much larger clone just one base away, this may be a read error. The V and J genes are TRBV29-1 and TRBJ2-1, with 8 positions matching TRBD2. Looked up from germline, CDR1 is SQVTM and CDR2 is ANQGSEA. This CDR3 is 14 amino acids long. CDR3 nucleotide sequence: TGCAGCGTATCGGGAGGGGGGATTTACACTGAGCAGTTCTTC. Protein: CSVSGGGIYTEQFF.

This chain joins TRBV29-1 and TRBJ2-3, with 13 bases matching TRBD2. In germline, CDR1 is SQVTM, CDR2 ANQGSEA. With 7 bases clipped from V and 2 bases from J, the junction kept 3 bases outside the gene matches. There are 14 residues in the CDR3. CDR3 DNA sequence: TGCAGCGCGGGACTAGCGGGATCCACAGATACGCAGTATTTT. Protein: CSAGLAGSTDTQYF.

In the case of this clonotype: One end of the junction does not line up with germline, which may come from a read error. The V call is TRBV29-1, the J call TRBJ2-4; TRBD2 might be the D (5 bases). The J call is in doubt because the DNA end fits TRBJ2-7 better. The CDR3 consists of 13 residues. Germline loops: CDR1 SQVTM, CDR2 ANQGSEA. The CDR3 is CCVEGLAGYEQYF. Here the CDR3 DNA reads TGCTGCGTTGAAGGGCTAGCCGGCTACGAGCAGTACTTC.

Note on this clonotype: This may come from a read error, since a much larger clone is one base off. V usage is TRBV29-1 and J usage is TRBJ2-5; no clear D. The J call could be wrong; TRBJ2-4 is a better fit for the DNA end. Germline V gene lookup returns CDR1 SQVTM and CDR2 ANQGSEA. The CDR3 runs to 13 residues. The CDR3 coding sequence is TGCAGCGCTGAAGAGCCCCCACGAAACATTCAGTACTTC. Translating it yields CSAEEPPRNIQYF.

This clonotype was seen only a few times. The V gene is TRBV5-1, the J gene TRBJ2-4; possibly TRBD1 for D (8 bases). Germline CDR1 and CDR2: SGHRS and YFSETQ. This CDR3 region has 15 residues. The ends were cut back, 4 bases at V and 8 bases at J, with 19 bases in the middle. Written as DNA, the CDR3 is TGCGCCAGCAGCCCTGACAGGGGAGGGAGATACATTCAGTACTTC. It is translated as CASSPDRGGRYIQYF.

The chain uses TRBV6-2 or TRBV6-3 and TRBJ2-3; 7 positions match TRBD2. V was pared by 2 bases and J by 5 bases, with 7 bases of the junction left unmatched. This CDR3 has 15 residues. The germline gives CDR1 MNHEY, CDR2 SVGEGT. The CDR3 sequence is CASSYRRTSGDTQYF. Here the CDR3 DNA reads TGTGCCAGCAGTTACAGAAGGACTAGTGGAGATACGCAGTATTTT.

The J gene is TRBJ2-2, the V gene TRBV20-1; TRBD1 is a possible D gene (6 bases). Trimming left V 3 bases short and J 3 bases short, with 8 bases between. The V gene's germline CDR1 is DFQATT and CDR2 SNEGSKA (reference sequence). CDR3 length: 13 residues. The CDR3 is CSASQGYTGELFF. In DNA form, the CDR3 reads TGCAGTGCTAGTCAGGGGTACACCGGGGAGCTGTTTTTT.